These T cell receptor beta chains were read from a single sample in a study of blood T cell repertoires in COVID-19. Clones were sequenced by immunoSEQ multiplex PCR, and TCRdb holds only the in-frame ones, with some missing. The sample carries 120,000 to 150,000 clones, approximately 86% recorded once. Sequenced input: peripheral blood. These receptors originate from a woman in her forties or fifties with acute or convalescent COVID-19. CDR3s include the opening cysteine and the closing phenylalanine or tryptophan. The D gene is left open where the match is weak. The listing skips clone size in some rows; elsewhere it reads once, few, many or a size class.

clone_size	cdr3_length	v_call	d_call	j_call	cdr3_nt	cdr3_aa
few	16	TRBV19	TRBD1	TRBJ1-1	TGTGCCAGTAGTATAGATCAACAGGGGACTAACACTGAAGCTTTCTTT	CASSIDQQGTNTEAFF
NA	15	TRBV30	NA	TRBJ2-3	TGTGCCTGGAGTGAGACTACCTATGGGTCAGATACGCAGTATTTT	CAWSETTYGSDTQYF
NA	14	TRBV19	TRBD1	TRBJ1-5	TGTGCCAGTAGTCCGACAGGGGGCGGTCAGCCCCAGCATTTT	CASSPTGGGQPQHF
NA	16	TRBV18	NA	TRBJ2-3	TGTGCCAGCTCACCGTCATCATCGGGGAACACAGATACGCAGTATTTT	CASSPSSSGNTDTQYF
NA	16	TRBV11-3	TRBD1	TRBJ2-5	TGTGCCAGCAGCCCACGGGACAGGGGACCTTCAGAGACCCAGTACTTC	CASSPRDRGPSETQYF
NA	15	TRBV3-1/TRBV3-2	TRBD1	TRBJ1-5	TGTGCCAGCAGCTCCAGACAGGGGAATAATCAGCCCCAGCATTTT	CASSSRQGNNQPQHF
NA	15	TRBV5-4	TRBD1	TRBJ2-2	TGTGCCAGCAGCTCGGGACAGTCAAACACCGGGGAGCTGTTTTTT	CASSSGQSNTGELFF
NA	17	TRBV5-1	TRBD2	TRBJ2-7	TGCGCCAGCAGCTTGGAGGCCACCGGGCCGGGGGGTTACGAGCAGTACTTC	CASSLEATGPGGYEQYF
NA	11	TRBV5-1	NA	TRBJ2-1	TGCGCCAGCATGAGGAACAATGAGCAGTTCTTC	CASMRNNEQFF
NA	15	TRBV18	TRBD1	TRBJ2-7	TGTGCCAGCTCACTCCGGGACAGTGGGTCCTACGAGCAGTACTTC	CASSLRDSGSYEQYF
NA	16	TRBV9	NA	TRBJ2-1	TGTGCCAGCAGCGTAGACGTGGGGAGCTCCTACAATGAGCAGTTCTTC	CASSVDVGSSYNEQFF
once	14	TRBV19	TRBD1	TRBJ2-3	TGTGCCACTAGGGGGGACAGGAGCACAGATACGCAGTATTTT	CATRGDRSTDTQYF
NA	17	TRBV4-1	TRBD1	TRBJ2-4	TGCGCCAGCAGCCAAGGGGAGACAGGGGGATCTATGGACATTCAGTACTTC	CASSQGETGGSMDIQYF
NA	13	TRBV6-5	NA	TRBJ2-7	TGTGCCAGCAGGCATAGCGGAGCCTACGAGCAGTACTTC	CASRHSGAYEQYF
NA	15	TRBV5-4	NA	TRBJ1-2	TGTGCCAGCAGCTTACCCGGGACAAGAATTAAAGGCTACACCTTC	CASSLPGTRIKGYTF
NA	14	TRBV18	TRBD1	TRBJ1-2	TGTGCCAGCTCACCGGGACAGGCTAACTATGGCTACACCTTC	CASSPGQANYGYTF
few	17	TRBV3-1/TRBV3-2	NA	TRBJ2-1	TGTGCCAGCAGCCGAGAGAGCGGTCCTCGGGGTTACAATGAGCAGTTCTTC	CASSRESGPRGYNEQFF
NA	15	TRBV24-1	TRBD1	TRBJ1-2	TGTGCCACCAGTGAGGGCCGGACAGGGATGTGGGGCTACACCTTC	CATSEGRTGMWGYTF
NA	16	TRBV5-1	TRBD1	TRBJ2-2	TGCGCCAGCAGCCTGGACGAACAGGGGAGTGGCGGGGAGCTGTTTTTT	CASSLDEQGSGGELFF
NA	15	TRBV14	NA	TRBJ2-5	TGTGCCAGCAGCCAAGATACAGGGCACGGGGAGACCCAGTACTTC	CASSQDTGHGETQYF
NA	15	TRBV5-6	NA	TRBJ1-5	TGTGCCAGCAGCTTGACAGGGTCGGGCAATCAGCCCCAGCATTTT	CASSLTGSGNQPQHF
once	16	TRBV27	NA	TRBJ1-5	TGTGCCAGCAGTGATGACAGATACTATAGCAATCAGCCCCAGCATTTT	CASSDDRYYSNQPQHF
NA	14	TRBV24-1	NA	TRBJ1-1	TGTGCCACCAGTGATTTTAACTCGCCCACTGAAGCTTTCTTT	CATSDFNSPTEAFF
few	15	TRBV7-3	NA	TRBJ1-2	TGTGCCAGCAGCTTAACTCCAGGCGAAGAGTATGGCTACACCTTC	CASSLTPGEEYGYTF
NA	14	TRBV7-2	TRBD1	TRBJ1-2	TGTGCCAGCAGCCCCGGGACAGGGGCCCATGGCTACACCTTC	CASSPGTGAHGYTF
NA	16	TRBV9	TRBD1	TRBJ1-1	TGTGCCAGCAGCGTATCCCGACAGGGGGTCAACACTGAAGCTTTCTTT	CASSVSRQGVNTEAFF
NA	15	TRBV5-1	NA	TRBJ2-2	TGCGCCAGCAGCTTGATCAGCGCGAACACCGGGGAGCTGTTTTTT	CASSLISANTGELFF
NA	13	TRBV7-2	TRBD1	TRBJ2-5	TGTGCCAGCAGCGACAGGGTCCAAGAGACCCAGTACTTC	CASSDRVQETQYF
NA	14	TRBV10-3	NA	TRBJ1-2	TGTGCCATCAGTGAGCCCAGGGCTGGCTATGGCTACACCTTC	CAISEPRAGYGYTF
NA	13	TRBV29-1	NA	TRBJ1-3	TGCAGCGGAGAGGGGGAAACTGGAAACACCATATATTTT	CSGEGETGNTIYF
once	13	TRBV6-5	TRBD1	TRBJ2-1	TGTGCCAGCAGTTACTACAGGGGTGGAGAGCAGTTCTTC	CASSYYRGGEQFF
NA	13	TRBV3-1/TRBV3-2	NA	TRBJ1-1	TGTGCCAGCAGCCAGGGGGGGGACACTGAAGCTTTCTTT	CASSQGGDTEAFF
NA	16	TRBV7-2	TRBD2	TRBJ2-3	TGTGCCAGCAGCTTAAAGACTAGCGGGGGAGGAGATACGCAGTATTTT	CASSLKTSGGGDTQYF
NA	18	TRBV5-1	TRBD1	TRBJ1-4	TGCGCCAGCAGCCAAGGCAGGGCAGGGGGCGCGACTAATGAAAAACTGTTTTTT	CASSQGRAGGATNEKLFF
NA	14	TRBV9	NA	TRBJ2-3	TGTGCCAGCAGCGTACCAGGGCTCCAAGATACGCAGTATTTT	CASSVPGLQDTQYF
NA	16	TRBV28	TRBD1	TRBJ1-3	TGTGCCAGCAGACGAAGGGGGCTCAACTCTGGAAACACCATATATTTT	CASRRRGLNSGNTIYF
NA	15	TRBV28	NA	TRBJ1-2	TGTGCCAGCAGTTTACCAAATGGGGGGTACTATGGCTACACCTTC	CASSLPNGGYYGYTF
NA	13	TRBV6-5	TRBD1	TRBJ2-3	TGTGCCAGCACCAGGACAGGGCGAGATACGCAGTATTTT	CASTRTGRDTQYF
NA	15	TRBV20-1	TRBD1	TRBJ1-5	TGCAGTGCTAGTGACAGGGTAGGATGGAATCAGCCCCAGCATTTT	CSASDRVGWNQPQHF
NA	12	TRBV6-1	TRBD1	TRBJ1-2	TGTGCCAGCAGTGAAACAGGGGAGGGCTACACCTTC	CASSETGEGYTF
NA	13	TRBV12-5	NA	TRBJ1-5	TGTGCTAGTGCCCGAGGAGAGGGTCAGCCCCAGCATTTT	CASARGEGQPQHF
few	14	TRBV6-1	NA	TRBJ2-7	TGTGCCAGCAGTGAAGGGCCCCTTTCCTACGAGCAGTACTTC	CASSEGPLSYEQYF
NA	16	TRBV7-2	NA	TRBJ2-6	TGTGCCAGCAGCCCCCGAGGAGGGTCTGGGGCCAACGTCCTGACTTTC	CASSPRGGSGANVLTF
NA	12	TRBV6-5	TRBD1	TRBJ1-4	TGTGCCAGCAGTTACACAGGGGAAGAACTGTTTTTT	CASSYTGEELFF
NA	14	TRBV10-3	TRBD1	TRBJ1-1	TGTGCCATCAGTGGACAGGGGGCATACACTGAAGCTTTCTTT	CAISGQGAYTEAFF
NA	13	TRBV28	NA	TRBJ1-5	TGTGCCAGCAGTTCAACTTGGAGCCAGCCCCAGCATTTT	CASSSTWSQPQHF
once	19	TRBV6-1	TRBD2	TRBJ2-1	TGTGCCAGCAGTGAAGCAAGGGGAGCGGGAGGGGTTCGGTACAATGAGCAGTTCTTC	CASSEARGAGGVRYNEQFF
NA	14	TRBV20-1	NA	TRBJ2-7	TGCAGTGCTAGTTCGGGCGGGTCAACCTACGAGCAGTACTTC	CSASSGGSTYEQYF
NA	13	TRBV28	NA	TRBJ1-2	TGTGCCAGCAGTTTATCCCTACCGGGTGGCTACACCTTC	CASSLSLPGGYTF
NA	13	TRBV24-1	TRBD1	TRBJ1-2	TGTGCCACCAATCTTGGACAGGCCTATGGCTACACCTTC	CATNLGQAYGYTF